These T cell receptor beta chains were read from a single sample in a study of T cells in Graves' hyperthyroidism and ophthalmopathy. MiXCR was run by TCRdb on the multiplex PCR reads, yielding one entry per CDR3 protein. The top ten clones hold about 7.9% of a sample with 560,000 or so distinct CDR3 sequences, approximately 44% of them seen once. Material for sequencing was peripheral blood or thyroid tissue (not recorded which). Every receptor here comes from a woman under 30 with Graves' hyperthyroidism. Both conserved end residues are part of each CDR3. A D gene is named only where the DNA matches it firmly. Size is stated for part of the rows, as once, few or many counts, or as a class when the clone is expanded.

>TRBV9|TRBJ2-6|TRBD1|-
CASSPGGQGAYVLTF
TGTGCCAGCAGTCCGGGGGGACAGGGGGCCTACGTCCTGACTTTC
>TRBV15|TRBJ2-6|-|-
CATSRDLYSGANVLTF
TGTGCCACCAGCAGAGATCTGTACTCTGGGGCCAACGTCCTGACTTTC
>TRBV20-1|TRBJ2-7|-|few
CSPGQATYEQYF
TGCTCGCCGGGACAAGCTACCTACGAGCAGTACTTC
>TRBV2|TRBJ1-2|-|-
CASRPGSQRGYTF
TGTGCCAGCAGGCCGGGATCCCAACGTGGCTACACCTTC
>TRBV2|TRBJ2-7|-|many
CASKQQGVGEQYF
TGTGCCAGCAAACAACAGGGAGTTGGCGAGCAGTACTTC
>TRBV5-1|TRBJ2-6|TRBD1|many
CASSSYRQGASVLTF
TGCGCCAGCAGCTCTTACCGACAGGGGGCCTCCGTCCTGACTTTC
>TRBV4-2|TRBJ1-3|-|few
CASSRPGNGNTIYF
TGTGCCAGCAGTCGGCCAGGGAATGGAAACACCATATATTTT
>TRBV14|TRBJ2-6|-|many
CASSHRSGANVLTF
TGTGCCAGCAGCCATCGCTCTGGGGCCAACGTCCTGACTTTC
>TRBV25-1|TRBJ1-2|-|-
CASSFTLGRGYTF
TGTGCCAGCAGCTTTACACTCGGTCGTGGCTACACCTTC
>TRBV19|TRBJ1-2|-|-
CASSPLQGATNYGYTF
TGTGCCAGCAGCCCGCTGCAGGGCGCTACTAACTATGGCTACACCTTC
>TRBV19|TRBJ2-2|-|-
CASRTSLGRTGELFF
TGTGCCAGTAGAACTAGTCTGGGCCGGACCGGGGAGCTGTTTTTT
>TRBV10-2|TRBJ2-5|TRBD2|-
CASTRNPRLAGAEETQYF
TGCGCCAGCACAAGGAACCCCCGACTAGCGGGAGCTGAAGAGACCCAGTACTTC
>TRBV15|TRBJ2-7|TRBD1|-
CATSSFGTDYEQYF
TGTGCCACCAGCAGCTTCGGGACAGACTACGAGCAGTACTTC
>TRBV15|TRBJ1-6|TRBD1|many
CATSDGQGENSPLHF
TGTGCCACCAGTGATGGACAGGGGGAAAATTCACCCCTCCACTTT
>TRBV7-2|TRBJ1-1|TRBD1|few
CASSFDRGVSTEAFF
TGTGCCAGCAGCTTTGACAGGGGGGTCTCGACTGAAGCTTTCTTT
>TRBV5-1|TRBJ1-4|-|-
CASSFGLLGNEKLFF
TGCGCCAGCAGCTTCGGTCTACTAGGTAATGAAAAACTGTTTTTT
>TRBV25-1|TRBJ1-2|TRBD1|many
CASSDPGTGKYGYTF
TGTGCCAGCAGTGACCCTGGGACAGGGAAGTATGGCTACACCTTC
>TRBV29-1|TRBJ1-4|TRBD1|-
CSVAGQGDEKLFF
TGCAGCGTGGCCGGACAGGGGGACGAAAAACTGTTTTTT
>TRBV7-9|TRBJ2-7|-|-
CASSPPRTAYEQYF
TGTGCCAGCAGCCCCCCCCGGACAGCCTACGAGCAGTACTTC
>TRBV25-1|TRBJ2-5|TRBD2|many
CASSALRLAGSQETQYF
TGTGCCAGCAGTGCATTAAGGCTAGCGGGCTCCCAAGAGACCCAGTACTTC
>TRBV25-1|TRBJ1-2|TRBD1|few
CASSQADRGYGYTF
TGTGCCAGCAGCCAGGCCGACAGGGGCTATGGCTACACCTTC
>TRBV20-1|TRBJ1-6|TRBD1|few
CSARDPGDRDNSPLHF
TGCAGTGCTAGAGATCCTGGCGACAGGGACAATTCACCCCTCCACTTT
>TRBV24-1|TRBJ1-1|TRBD1|-
CATPPRTGTEAFF
TGTGCCACCCCTCCTAGGACAGGGACTGAAGCTTTCTTT
>TRBV9|TRBJ1-1|TRBD1|-
CASSVEGTGDTEAFF
TGTGCCAGCAGCGTAGAAGGGACAGGGGACACTGAAGCTTTCTTT
>TRBV20-1|TRBJ1-6|TRBD1|many
CSARSTGAHSPLHF
TGCAGTGCTAGGTCGACAGGGGCGCATTCACCCCTCCACTTT
>TRBV7-9|TRBJ1-1|-|-
CASSLSSGSTEAFF
TGTGCCAGCAGCTTAAGTTCTGGGAGTACTGAAGCTTTCTTT
>TRBV2|TRBJ1-6|-|many
CASSRAGGNSPLHF
TGTGCCAGCAGTAGAGCGGGTGGGAATTCACCCCTCCACTTT
>TRBV12-3/TRBV12-4|TRBJ1-1|TRBD1|few
CASSLPGGYGTEAFF
TGTGCCAGCAGTTTACCAGGGGGCTATGGCACTGAAGCTTTCTTT
>TRBV6-6|TRBJ1-6|-|few
CASDDSEINSPLHF
TGTGCCAGTGACGACTCCGAGATAAATTCACCCCTCCACTTT
>TRBV6-4|TRBJ1-3|TRBD1|-
CASSDQTGSGYGYTIYF
TGTGCCAGCAGTGACCAGACAGGGAGTGGCTATGGCTACACCATATATTTT
>TRBV2|TRBJ2-7|TRBD2|few
CASLTSESYEQYF
TGTGCCAGCTTAACTAGCGAGTCCTACGAGCAGTACTTC
>TRBV7-9|TRBJ2-5|-|few
CASSPPTGGETQYF
TGTGCCAGCAGCCCCCCGACAGGTGGAGAGACCCAGTACTTC
>TRBV10-3|TRBJ1-2|TRBD1|-
CAISEAGTGAYGYTF
TGTGCCATCAGTGAGGCGGGGACAGGGGCGTATGGCTACACCTTC
>TRBV15|TRBJ1-1|-|-
CATSRDQNTEAFF
TGTGCCACCAGCAGAGATCAGAACACTGAAGCTTTCTTT
>TRBV7-9|TRBJ2-5|-|few
CASSSTRGTGQETQYF
TGTGCCAGCAGCTCAACCCGGGGGACCGGGCAAGAGACCCAGTACTTC
>TRBV7-6|TRBJ2-7|-|-
CARGTAAEVYEQYF
TGTGCCAGAGGAACGGCAGCCGAGGTCTACGAGCAGTACTTC
>TRBV10-3|TRBJ1-2|-|-
CAISEGLDYGYTF
TGTGCCATCAGTGAGGGGTTAGACTATGGCTACACCTTC
>TRBV20-1|TRBJ2-6|-|-
CSARSQNTGANVLTF
TGCAGTGCTAGAAGTCAGAACACTGGGGCCAACGTCCTGACTTTC
>TRBV19|TRBJ2-5|TRBD2|few
CASTDPGGQAQETQYF
TGTGCCAGTACCGACCCGGGGGGTCAGGCCCAAGAGACCCAGTACTTC
>TRBV29-1|TRBJ2-7|TRBD1|-
CSVEGGTGGYEQYF
TGCAGCGTGGAAGGAGGAACAGGGGGCTACGAGCAGTACTTC
>TRBV15|TRBJ1-1|TRBD1|-
CASSPRQGADEAFF
TGTGCCAGCTCACCTCGACAGGGGGCCGATGAAGCTTTCTTT
>TRBV29-1|TRBJ1-1|TRBD1|few
CSVADRGNTEAFF
TGCAGCGTTGCTGACAGGGGTAACACTGAAGCTTTCTTT
>TRBV19|TRBJ1-1|-|-
CASSIGGSLGEAFF
TGTGCCAGTAGTATAGGAGGAAGCCTGGGTGAAGCTTTCTTT
>TRBV12-5|TRBJ2-2|-|-
CASGLDSSPGELFF
TGTGCTAGTGGTCTGGACTCTTCCCCCGGGGAGCTGTTTTTT
>TRBV10-3|TRBJ1-5|TRBD1|-
CATADRANQPQHF
TGTGCCACCGCGGACAGGGCGAATCAGCCCCAGCATTTT
>TRBV29-1|TRBJ2-6|-|many
CSVEKVVDGANVLTF
TGCAGCGTTGAGAAGGTGGTAGATGGGGCCAACGTCCTGACTTTC
>TRBV29-1|TRBJ2-5|-|-
CSRFKETQYF
TGCAGCAGGTTCAAAGAGACCCAGTACTTC
>TRBV25-1|TRBJ1-4|TRBD1|-
CARRGLFSRNEKLFF
TGTGCCCGCAGGGGGCTTTTTTCCCGAAATGAAAAACTGTTTTTT
>TRBV20-1|TRBJ1-5|-|many
CSARVGRTTSNQPQHF
TGCAGTGCTAGAGTCGGCAGGACAACTAGCAATCAGCCCCAGCATTTT
>TRBV10-1|TRBJ1-2|TRBD1|-
CASSSGTGALSGYTF
TGTGCCAGCAGCTCGGGGACAGGGGCCCTCTCTGGCTACACCTTC
>TRBV4-2|TRBJ2-5|TRBD1|few
CASSQGGDRAETQYF
TGTGCCAGCAGCCAAGGAGGCGACAGGGCAGAGACCCAGTACTTC
>TRBV15|TRBJ1-2|TRBD1|many
CATSSEAGGYGYTF
TGTGCCACCAGCAGTGAGGCAGGGGGTTATGGCTACACCTTC
>TRBV2|TRBJ2-7|-|-
CASSEPRGYEQYF
TGTGCCAGCAGTGAACCCAGGGGCTACGAGCAGTACTTC